This record covers a single T cell receptor beta chain. As yet, its antigen is unknown. The sample originates from a study of TIL therapy for anti-PD-1-resistant metastatic lung cancer. The overall study: Progressing patients received lymphodepletion, expanded TIL infusion and IL-2. Median tumor PD-L1 proportion score was approximately 6.3%. Study-wide points: This highly selected cohort may not generalize to typical lung cancer patients. The baseline peripheral repertoire was partially replaced by infused TIL clonotypes that later decayed.

The libraries were made with immunoSEQ v3. TCRdb's copy holds only in-frame clones and misses some; the assay was immunoSEQ multiplex PCR. Among about 60,000 clones, more than 75% were seen once, and the ten largest hold about 2.5%. Time point noted: pre-treatment sample, taken before nivolumab and TIL therapy. The TCR was taken from a person aged 25-79 years with non-small cell lung cancer. Sequenced here: blood, sampled at baseline.

CDR3 nucleotides: TGTGCCAGCAGCTTAAGGGACATTATGAACACTGAAGCTTTCTTT. Translation: CASSLRDIMNTEAFF. The chain combines TRBV7-8 with TRBJ1-1; possibly TRBD1 for D (6 bases). Germline V gene data show CDR1 as SGHVS and CDR2 as FQNEAQ. Trimming shortened V by 2 bases and J by 0 bases, and 10 bases separated the two germline ends. The CDR3 has 15 amino acids. The whole variable domain, filled in from reference TRBV7-8 and TRBJ1-1, reads GAGVSQSPRYKVAKRGQDVALRCDPISGHVSLFWYQQALGQGPEFLTYFQNEAQLDKSGLPSDRFFAERPEGSVSTLKIQRTQQEDSAVYLCASSLRDIMNTEAFFGQGTRLTVV.